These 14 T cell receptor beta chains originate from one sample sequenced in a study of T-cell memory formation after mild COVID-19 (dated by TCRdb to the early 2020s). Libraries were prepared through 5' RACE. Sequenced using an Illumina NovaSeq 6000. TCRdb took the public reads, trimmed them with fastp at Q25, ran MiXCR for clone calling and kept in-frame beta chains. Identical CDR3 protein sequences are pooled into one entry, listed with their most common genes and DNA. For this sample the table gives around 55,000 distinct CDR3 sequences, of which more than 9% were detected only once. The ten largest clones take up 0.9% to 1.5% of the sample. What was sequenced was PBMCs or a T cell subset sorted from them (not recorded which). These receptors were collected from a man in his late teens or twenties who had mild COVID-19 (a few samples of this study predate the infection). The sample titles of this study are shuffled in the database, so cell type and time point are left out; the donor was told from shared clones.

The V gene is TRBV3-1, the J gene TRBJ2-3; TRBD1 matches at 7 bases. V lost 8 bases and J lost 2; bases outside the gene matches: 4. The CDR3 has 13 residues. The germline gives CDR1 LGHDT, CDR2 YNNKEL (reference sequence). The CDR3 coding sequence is TGTGCCAGCGCGACAGGGTCCACAGATACGCAGTATTTT. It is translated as CASATGSTDTQYF.

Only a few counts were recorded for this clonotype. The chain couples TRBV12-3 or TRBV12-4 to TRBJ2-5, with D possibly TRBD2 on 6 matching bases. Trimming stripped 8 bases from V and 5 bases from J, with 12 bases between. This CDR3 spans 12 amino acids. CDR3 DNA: TGTGCCAGCTGCCGGGACTGTGAGACCCAGTACTTC. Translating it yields CASCRDCETQYF.

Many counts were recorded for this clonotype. CDR3 sequence (DNA): TGTGCCAGCAGCGAAAGGGACTACCTCACAGATACGCAGTATTTT. Protein: CASSERDYLTDTQYF. The V call is TRBV7-2, the J call TRBJ2-3; 7 bases agree with TRBD2. Unmatched junction bases numbered 7, after V lost 5 bases and J lost 2 bases. The length of the CDR3 is 15 residues. Germline CDR1 SGHTA, CDR2 FQGNSA.

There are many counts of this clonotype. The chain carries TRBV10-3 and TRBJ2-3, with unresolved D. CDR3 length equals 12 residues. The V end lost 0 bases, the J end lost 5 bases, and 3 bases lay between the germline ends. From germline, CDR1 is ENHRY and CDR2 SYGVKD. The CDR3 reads CAISESEDTQYF. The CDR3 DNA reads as TGTGCCATCAGTGAGTCAGAAGATACGCAGTATTTT.

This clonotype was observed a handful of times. Here the CDR3 reads CAIILQGGFQETQYF. CDR3 bases: TGTGCCATCATTCTCCAGGGGGGGTTCCAAGAGACCCAGTACTTC. V gene TRBV10-3 combines with J gene TRBJ2-5, with D perhaps being TRBD1 or TRBD2 (7 bases each). CDR1 and CDR2 from the germline V gene are ENHRY and SYGVKD. The V and J ends lost 7 bases and 1 base respectively, with 16 bases between them. This CDR3 contains 15 residues.

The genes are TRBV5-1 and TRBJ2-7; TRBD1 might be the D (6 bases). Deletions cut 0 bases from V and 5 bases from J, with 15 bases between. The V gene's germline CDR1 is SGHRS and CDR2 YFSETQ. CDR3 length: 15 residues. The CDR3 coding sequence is TGCGCCAGCAGCTTGGACGGGAACAGGGCCCACGAGCAGTACTTC. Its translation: CASSLDGNRAHEQYF.

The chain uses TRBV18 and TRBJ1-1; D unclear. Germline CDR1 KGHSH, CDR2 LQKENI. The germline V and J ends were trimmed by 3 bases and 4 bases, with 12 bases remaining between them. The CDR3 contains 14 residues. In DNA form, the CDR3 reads TGTGCCAGCTCACCTCGCGAGGGTATCACTGAAGCTTTCTTT. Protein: CASSPREGITEAFF. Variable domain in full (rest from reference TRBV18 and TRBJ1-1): NAGVMQNPRHLVRRRGQEARLRCSPMKGHSHVYWYRQLPEEGLKFMVYLQKENIIDESGMPKERFSAEFPKEGPSILRIQQVVRGDSAAYFCASSPREGITEAFFGQGTRLTVV.

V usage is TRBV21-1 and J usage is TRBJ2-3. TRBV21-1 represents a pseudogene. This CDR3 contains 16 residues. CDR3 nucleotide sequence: TGTGCCAGCAGCAAAGGGAACCCGAGGTTAACAGATACGCAGTATTTT. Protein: CASSKGNPRLTDTQYF.

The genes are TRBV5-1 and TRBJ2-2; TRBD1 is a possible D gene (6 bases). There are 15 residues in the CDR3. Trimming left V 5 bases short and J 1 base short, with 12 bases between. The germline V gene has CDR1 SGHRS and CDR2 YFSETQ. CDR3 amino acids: CASSLLQGNTGELFF. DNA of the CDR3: TGCGCCAGCAGTCTTCTACAGGGGAACACCGGGGAGCTGTTTTTT. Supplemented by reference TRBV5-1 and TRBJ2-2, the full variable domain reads KAGVTQTPRYLIKTRGQQVTLSCSPISGHRSVSWYQQTPGQGLQFLFEYFSETQRNKGNFPGRFSGRQFSNSRSEMNVSTLELGDSALYLCASSLLQGNTGELFFGEGSRLTVL.

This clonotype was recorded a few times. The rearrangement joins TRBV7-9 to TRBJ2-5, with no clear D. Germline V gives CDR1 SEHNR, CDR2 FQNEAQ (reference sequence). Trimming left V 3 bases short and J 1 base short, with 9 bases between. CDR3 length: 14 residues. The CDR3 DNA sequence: TGTGCCAGCAGCTTTTGGGCGATCCAAGAGACCCAGTACTTC. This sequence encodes CASSFWAIQETQYF.

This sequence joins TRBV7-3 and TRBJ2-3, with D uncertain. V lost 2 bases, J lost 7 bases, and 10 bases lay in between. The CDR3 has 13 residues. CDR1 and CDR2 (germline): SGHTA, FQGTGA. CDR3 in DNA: TGTGCCAGCAGCTTACCCGAGTCTTATACGCAGTATTTT. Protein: CASSLPESYTQYF.

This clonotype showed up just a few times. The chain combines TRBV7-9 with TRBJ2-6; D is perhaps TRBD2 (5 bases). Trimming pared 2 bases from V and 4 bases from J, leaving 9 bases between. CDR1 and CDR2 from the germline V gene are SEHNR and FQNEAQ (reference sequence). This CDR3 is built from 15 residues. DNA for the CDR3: TGTGCCAGCAGCTTACGAACGGGAGGGGCCAACGTCCTGACTTTC. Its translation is CASSLRTGGANVLTF.

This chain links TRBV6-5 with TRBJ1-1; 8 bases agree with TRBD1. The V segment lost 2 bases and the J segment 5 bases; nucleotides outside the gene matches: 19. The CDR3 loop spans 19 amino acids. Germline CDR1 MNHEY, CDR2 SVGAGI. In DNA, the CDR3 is TGTGCCAGCAGTTACCAAGGACAGGGTTTTTGGGGAAGGGGAACTGAAGCTTTCTTT. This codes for CASSYQGQGFWGRGTEAFF.

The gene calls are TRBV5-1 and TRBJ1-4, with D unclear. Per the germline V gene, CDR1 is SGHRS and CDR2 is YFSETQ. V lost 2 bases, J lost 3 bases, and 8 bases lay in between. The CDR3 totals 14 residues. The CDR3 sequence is CASSFGRSNEKLFF. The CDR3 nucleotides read TGCGCCAGCAGCTTCGGACGGTCTAATGAAAAACTGTTTTTT.